Each of the 28 T cell receptor beta chains below was sequenced from the same sample in a study of cytomegalovirus exposure and HLA in healthy donors (dated by TCRdb to about 2017). Library construction relied on the immunoSEQ multiplex PCR assay. The multiplex PCR relied on a mix of 60 forward primers for TCR Vbeta segments and 13 reverse primers for TCR Jbeta segments. Drawn from immuneACCESS, this table holds only the in-frame rearrangements with V and J called that TCRdb kept. Clones are partly lost; checked studies trace under half to an unresolved V gene and leave the rest unexplained. Here the sample has 200,000 to 250,000 clones; around 85% occur a single time. 1% to 1.5% of the sample rests with the top ten. Sequencing input: PBMCs. The receptors stem from a human donor in good health.

This sequence joins TRBV6-5 and TRBJ1-1, with D hard to call. V lost 5 bases and J lost 0, with 10 bases in between. The CDR3 has 14 amino acids. Germline loops: CDR1 MNHEY, CDR2 SVGAGI. CDR3 sequence (DNA): TGTGCCAGCAGTCTATCGGTCCTGAACACTGAAGCTTTCTTT. Translated, it gives CASSLSVLNTEAFF.

The chain joins TRBV30 to TRBJ1-1; D gene uncertain. Germline V gene sequence: CDR1 GTSNPN, CDR2 SVGIG (reference sequence). This CDR3 region has 12 residues. CDR3: CAGNPGIPEAFF. DNA for the CDR3: TGTGCGGGCAACCCCGGGATTCCTGAAGCTTTCTTT. Looking up the rest from reference TRBV30 and TRBJ1-1 gives the full variable domain: SQTIHQWPATLVQPVGSPLSLECTVEGTSNPNLYWYRQAAGRGLQLLFYSVGIGQISSEVPQNLSASRPQDRQFILSSKKLLLSDSGFYLCAGNPGIPEAFFGQGTRLTVV.

The rearrangement uses TRBV7-3 and TRBJ2-7; possible D gene TRBD2, 5 bases. The CDR3 is 14 amino acids. V was trimmed by 2 bases and J by 2 bases, leaving 10 bases between them. CDR1 is SGHTA, CDR2 FQGTGA, per germline. CDR3 amino acids: CASSLLGSTYEQYF. For the CDR3, the DNA is TGTGCCAGCAGCTTACTGGGGAGCACCTACGAGCAGTACTTC.

This clone has only a few counts. The chain employs TRBV2 and TRBJ2-3; 9 nucleotides line up with TRBD1. The CDR3 is made up of 12 amino acids. CDR1 and CDR2 (germline): SNHLY, FYNNEI. Unmatched junction bases numbered 4, after V lost 9 bases and J lost 6 bases. The CDR3: CARNRGRDTQYF. CDR3 sequence (DNA): TGTGCCAGAAACAGGGGGCGGGATACGCAGTATTTT.

This rearrangement joins TRBV19 to TRBJ2-6; D remains unclear. The CDR3 consists of 14 residues. V lost 7 bases to trimming and J lost 0 bases, with 7 bases between them. The germline gives CDR1 LNHDA, CDR2 SQIVND (reference sequence). For the CDR3, the DNA is TGTGCCAGTAAATCTCCCTCTGGGGCCAACGTCCTGACTTTC. Amino acid sequence: CASKSPSGANVLTF.

The CDR3 nucleotides are TGTGCCAGCAGCTTGACTAGTGGTGCAGATACGCAGTATTTT. As protein: CASSLTSGADTQYF. The chain has TRBV7-9 and TRBJ2-3, with D tentatively TRBD2 (6 bases). The V end was cut by 3 bases, the J end by 4 bases, with 11 bases between. This CDR3 region has 14 residues. Per the germline V gene, CDR1 is SEHNR and CDR2 is FQNEAQ (reference sequence).

The chain is built from TRBV6-5 and TRBJ2-2; D is unresolved. The V end was cut by 2 bases, the J end by 3 bases, with 7 bases between. Germline V gene data show CDR1 as MNHEY and CDR2 as SVGAGI. The CDR3 contains 14 residues. As DNA, the CDR3 is TGTGCCAGCAGTTACGGGCCCGACACCGGGGAGCTGTTTTTT. Protein product: CASSYGPDTGELFF.

The chain has TRBV7-3 and TRBJ2-1, with D unresolved. Per the germline V gene, CDR1 is SGHTA and CDR2 is FQGTGA. The CDR3 spans 13 residues. Trimming pared 5 bases from V and 4 bases from J, leaving 9 bases between. The CDR3 sequence is CASSPNQYNEQFF. The CDR3 coding sequence is TGTGCCAGCAGCCCAAACCAGTACAATGAGCAGTTCTTC.

The chain couples TRBV5-6 to TRBJ2-3, with D uncertain. The CDR3 consists of 17 residues. Per the germline V gene, CDR1 is SGHDT and CDR2 is YYEEEE. V shed 0 bases and J shed 1 base, with 15 bases lying between them. The CDR3 loop reads CASSLAGLIRGTDTQYF. Written as DNA, the CDR3 is TGTGCCAGCAGCTTGGCGGGTCTAATCCGTGGCACAGATACGCAGTATTTT.

The V gene is TRBV30, the J gene TRBJ2-2; maybe TRBD1 (5 bases). V was cut by 4 bases and J by 1 base, with 13 bases left in between. The germline V gene has CDR1 GTSNPN and CDR2 SVGIG (reference sequence). This CDR3 spans 15 amino acids. The CDR3 region is CAWTAKGLNTGELFF. CDR3 bases: TGTGCCTGGACCGCCAAGGGGCTGAACACCGGGGAGCTGTTTTTT.

The chain joins TRBV7-9 to TRBJ2-1, with TRBD1 matching over 7 bases. V lost 2 bases and J lost 4; bases outside the gene matches: 8. The CDR3 has 16 amino acids. Germline V gene data show CDR1 as SEHNR and CDR2 as FQNEAQ (reference sequence). The CDR3 nucleotides are TGTGCCAGCAGCTTATTCGGGACAGACGAATACAATGAGCAGTTCTTC. Protein product: CASSLFGTDEYNEQFF.

The V and J genes are TRBV29-1 and TRBJ2-1, with TRBD1 as a possible D gene (5 bases). Trimming left V 6 bases short and J 8 bases short, with 14 bases between. The CDR3 extends over 12 amino acids. The germline CDR1 and CDR2 sequences are SQVTM and ANQGSEA. CDR3 residues: CSVTEQVDEQFF. The CDR3 nucleotides read TGCAGCGTGACTGAACAGGTTGATGAGCAGTTCTTC.

V usage is TRBV7-9 and J usage is TRBJ1-3; TRBD1 matches at 7 bases. CDR3 length: 15 amino acids. CDR1 SEHNR and CDR2 FQNEAQ come from the germline V gene (reference sequence). The ends lost 5 bases at V and 0 bases at J; junction bases unmatched: 4. The CDR3 sequence is CASSTQGTSGNTIYF. CDR3 bases: TGTGCCAGCAGCACACAGGGGACCTCTGGAAACACCATATATTTT.

This sequence joins TRBV6-6 and TRBJ2-7; 8 bases align to TRBD1. The CDR3 contains 11 residues. In germline, CDR1 is MNHNY, CDR2 SVGAGI (reference sequence). The trim removed 6 bases at V and 9 bases at J, leaving 4 bases unmatched. The chain's CDR3 is CASSPDRGQYF. The DNA of the CDR3 is TGTGCCAGCAGCCCCGACAGGGGGCAGTACTTC.

CDR3 region: CASSPDRVAQYF. The CDR3 DNA is TGTGCCAGCAGCCCCGACAGGGTGGCGCAGTATTTT. The rearrangement links TRBV4-2 to TRBJ2-3; 7 nucleotides line up with TRBD1. The J segment lost 10 bases and the V segment lost 4 bases, leaving 5 bases of the junction unmatched. The CDR3 has 12 amino acids. Per germline, CDR1 LGHNA and CDR2 YNFKEQ.

V gene TRBV6-6 combines with J gene TRBJ1-5, with D tentatively TRBD1 (5 bases). This CDR3 has 14 amino acids. V shed 6 bases and J shed 6 bases, with 15 bases lying between them. The germline CDR1 and CDR2 sequences are MNHNY and SVGAGI (reference sequence). CDR3 bases: TGTGCCAGCAGCCTGCAGGGAGGTGGTCAGCCCCAGCATTTT. Translating it yields CASSLQGGGQPQHF.

The chain employs TRBV27 and TRBJ1-2, with unresolved D. CDR3 length: 14 residues. V lost 5 bases to trimming and J lost 9 bases, with 19 bases between them. Germline loops: CDR1 MNHEY, CDR2 SMNVEV (reference sequence). Written as DNA, the CDR3 is TGTGCCAGCAGTCTCCAGCAGACGGCGGAGAGCTACACCTTC. It translates to CASSLQQTAESYTF.

The genes are TRBV30 and TRBJ2-7; 11 bases map to TRBD2. V dropped 6 bases and J dropped 0; count of bases not matched to a gene: 7. The germline V gene has CDR1 GTSNPN and CDR2 SVGIG (reference sequence). The CDR3 consists of 15 residues. The CDR3 protein is CACGLAGASSYEQYF. CDR3 bases: TGTGCCTGCGGACTAGCGGGCGCTAGCTCCTACGAGCAGTACTTC.

The chain couples TRBV7-9 to TRBJ2-2; 7 nucleotides agree with TRBD2. Looked up from germline, CDR1 is SEHNR and CDR2 is FQNEAQ (reference sequence). V lost 0 bases to trimming and J lost 6 bases; unmatched junction nucleotides: 10. This CDR3 spans 17 amino acids. The CDR3, as DNA: TGTGCCAGCAGCTTAGCCGGGGAGGGAAGAGGACCCGGGGAGCTGTTTTTT. Translated: CASSLAGEGRGPGELFF.

The chain combines TRBV7-6 with TRBJ2-3, with TRBD2 matching 7 bases. The germline V gene encodes CDR1 SGHVS and CDR2 FNYEAQ. The junction had 6 bases not matched to a gene; V was cut back by 1 base and J by 2 bases. The CDR3 totals 16 residues. The CDR3 DNA reads TGTGCCAGCAGCTTAGTAACTAGCGCCTTCACAGATACGCAGTATTTT. Its translation is CASSLVTSAFTDTQYF.

The chain has TRBV27 and TRBJ2-1; 11 bases are a match to TRBD2. This CDR3 is 12 amino acids long. After removal of 10 bases from V and 10 bases from J, the junction contained 6 bases not matched to a gene. The germline V gene encodes CDR1 MNHEY and CDR2 SMNVEV (reference sequence). The CDR3 sequence is CATTWTSGEQFF. As DNA, the CDR3 is TGTGCCACCACCTGGACTAGCGGGGAGCAGTTCTTC.

The chain recombines TRBV7-9 with TRBJ2-7; D possibly corresponds to TRBD1 (6 bases). V was shortened by 5 bases and J by 3 bases, with 14 bases between the two germline ends. This CDR3 comprises 14 residues. The germline V gene has CDR1 SEHNR and CDR2 FQNEAQ (reference sequence). The CDR3 region has the DNA TGTGCCAGCAGCCCCATAGGGGGATTCTACGAGCAGTACTTC. This codes for CASSPIGGFYEQYF. Using reference TRBV7-9 and TRBJ2-7 for the parts outside the CDR3, the full variable domain is DTGVSQNPRHKITKRGQNVTFRCDPISEHNRLYWYRQTLGQGPEFLTYFQNEAQLEKSRLLSDRFSAERPKGSFSTLEIQRTEQGDSAMYLCASSPIGGFYEQYFGPGTRLTVT.

The chain links TRBV6-6 to TRBJ1-4, with 8 bases fitting TRBD1. Looked up from germline, CDR1 is MNHNY and CDR2 is SVGAGI (reference sequence). Germline trimming cut 11 bases from V and 7 bases from J; bases unmatched to any gene: 15. The CDR3 runs to 15 residues. CDR3 nucleotide sequence: TGTGCCGCCCGAAGGCCGAGGACAGGGAGTGAAAAACTGTTTTTT. Translated, it gives CAARRPRTGSEKLFF.

This clone appeared a few times. The chain employs TRBV2 and TRBJ2-5; 10 nucleotides match TRBD2. The CDR3 extends over 15 amino acids. Per the germline V gene, CDR1 is SNHLY and CDR2 is FYNNEI. V gave up 5 bases and J gave up 2 bases; unmatched junction bases: 5. The CDR3: CASSRTSGHQETQYF. The CDR3 DNA reads as TGTGCCAGCAGTAGGACTAGCGGACATCAAGAGACCCAGTACTTC.

The chain recombines TRBV28 with TRBJ1-1; TRBD1 agrees at 10 bases. V dropped 6 bases and J dropped 3; count of bases not matched to a gene: 13. The V gene's germline CDR1 is MDHEN and CDR2 SYDVKM. CDR3 length: 17 residues. DNA for the CDR3: TGTGCCAGCAGCTGGGGTCGGACAGGGGGGGCGGACACTGAAGCTTTCTTT. Its translation: CASSWGRTGGADTEAFF.

The rearrangement uses TRBV14 and TRBJ2-1; 9 nucleotides agree with TRBD2. V lost 4 bases, J lost 5 bases, and 9 bases stayed unmatched. This CDR3 is 16 amino acids long. CDR1 and CDR2 from the germline V gene are SGHDN and FVKESK. CDR3 loop: CASSRARLADNNEQFF. The CDR3 DNA follows: TGTGCCAGCAGCCGAGCCCGACTAGCGGACAACAATGAGCAGTTCTTC.

This rearrangement joins TRBV4-2 to TRBJ2-3; no firm D call. Germline V gives CDR1 LGHNA, CDR2 YNFKEQ. There are 16 residues in the CDR3. The ends were cut back, 0 bases at V and 2 bases at J, with 12 bases in the middle. The CDR3 region has the DNA TGTGCCAGCAGCCAAGATTTGAAGCGCTCCACAGATACGCAGTATTTT. Its protein is CASSQDLKRSTDTQYF.

J is TRBJ1-5 and V is TRBV7-9; D unclear. This CDR3 spans 16 amino acids. V lost 1 base and J lost 3, with 13 bases in between. Germline lookup yields CDR1 SEHNR and CDR2 FQNEAQ (reference sequence). The CDR3 nucleotides are TGTGCCAGCAGCTTAGTCACATCCATCCCCAATCAGCCCCAGCATTTT. Translation gives CASSLVTSIPNQPQHF. Filled out from reference TRBV7-9 and TRBJ1-5, the complete variable domain reads DTGVSQNPRHKITKRGQNVTFRCDPISEHNRLYWYRQTLGQGPEFLTYFQNEAQLEKSRLLSDRFSAERPKGSFSTLEIQRTEQGDSAMYLCASSLVTSIPNQPQHFGDGTRLSIL.